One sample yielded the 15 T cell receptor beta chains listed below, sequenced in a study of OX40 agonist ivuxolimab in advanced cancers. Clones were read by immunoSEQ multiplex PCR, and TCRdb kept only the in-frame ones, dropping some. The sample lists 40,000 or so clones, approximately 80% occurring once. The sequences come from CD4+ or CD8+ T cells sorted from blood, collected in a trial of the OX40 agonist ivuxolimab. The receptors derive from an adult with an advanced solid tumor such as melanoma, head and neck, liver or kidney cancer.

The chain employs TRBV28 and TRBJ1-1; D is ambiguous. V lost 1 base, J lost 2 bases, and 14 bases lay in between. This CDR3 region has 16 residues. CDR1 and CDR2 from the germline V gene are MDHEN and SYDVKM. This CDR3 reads CASSLYGSMANTEAFF. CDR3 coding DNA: TGTGCCAGCAGTTTATATGGCTCGATGGCCAACACTGAAGCTTTCTTT. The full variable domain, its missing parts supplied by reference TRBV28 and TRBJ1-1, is DVKVTQSSRYLVKRTGEKVFLECVQDMDHENMFWYRQDPGLGLRLIYFSYDVKMKEKGDIPEGYSVSREKKERFSLILESASTNQTSMYLCASSLYGSMANTEAFFGQGTRLTVV.

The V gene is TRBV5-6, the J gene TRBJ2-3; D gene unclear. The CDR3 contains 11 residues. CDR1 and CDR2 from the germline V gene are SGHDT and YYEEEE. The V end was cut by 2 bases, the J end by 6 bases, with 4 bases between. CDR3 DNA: TGTGCCAGCAGCTTTGGGGATACGCAGTATTTT. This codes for CASSFGDTQYF.

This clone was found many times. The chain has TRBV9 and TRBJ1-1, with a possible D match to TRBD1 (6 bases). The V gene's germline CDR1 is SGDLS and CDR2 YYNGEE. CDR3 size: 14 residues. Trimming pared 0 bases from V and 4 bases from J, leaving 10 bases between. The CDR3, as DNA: TGTGCCAGCAGCGTAGGTGGGGGGCCCACTGAAGCTTTCTTT. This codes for CASSVGGGPTEAFF.

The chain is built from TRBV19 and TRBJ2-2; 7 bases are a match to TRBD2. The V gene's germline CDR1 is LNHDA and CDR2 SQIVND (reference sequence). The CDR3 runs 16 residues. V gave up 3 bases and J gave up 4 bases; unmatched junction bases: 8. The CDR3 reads CASSIFGRSRTGELFF. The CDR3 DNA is TGTGCCAGTAGTATTTTCGGGAGGTCGCGCACCGGGGAGCTGTTTTTT.

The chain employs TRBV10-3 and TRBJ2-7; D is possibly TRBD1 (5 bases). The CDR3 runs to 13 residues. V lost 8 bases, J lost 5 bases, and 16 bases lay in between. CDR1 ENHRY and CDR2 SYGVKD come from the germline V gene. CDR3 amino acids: CAILLPGYHEQYF. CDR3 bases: TGTGCCATCTTACTACCAGGGTACCACGAGCAGTACTTC.

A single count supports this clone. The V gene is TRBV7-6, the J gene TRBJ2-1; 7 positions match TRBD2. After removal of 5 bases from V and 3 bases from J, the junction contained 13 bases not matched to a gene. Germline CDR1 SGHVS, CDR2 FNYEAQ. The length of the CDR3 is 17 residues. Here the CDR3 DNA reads TGTGCCAGCAGCCAGGGTGCCTCTGGCGGGGGCTACAATGAGCAGTTCTTC. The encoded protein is CASSQGASGGGYNEQFF.

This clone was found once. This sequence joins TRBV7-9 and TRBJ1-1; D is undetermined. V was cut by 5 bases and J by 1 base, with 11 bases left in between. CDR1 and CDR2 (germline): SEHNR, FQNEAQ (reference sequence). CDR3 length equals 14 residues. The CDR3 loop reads CASSTAAGNTEAFF. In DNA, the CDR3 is TGTGCCAGCAGCACCGCGGCAGGGAACACTGAAGCTTTCTTT.

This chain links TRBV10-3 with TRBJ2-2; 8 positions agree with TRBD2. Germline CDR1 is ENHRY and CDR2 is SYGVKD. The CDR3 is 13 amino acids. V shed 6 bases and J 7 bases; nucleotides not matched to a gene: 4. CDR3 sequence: CAISPAGGGELFF. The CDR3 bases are TGTGCCATCAGCCCCGCGGGGGGCGGGGAGCTGTTTTTT.

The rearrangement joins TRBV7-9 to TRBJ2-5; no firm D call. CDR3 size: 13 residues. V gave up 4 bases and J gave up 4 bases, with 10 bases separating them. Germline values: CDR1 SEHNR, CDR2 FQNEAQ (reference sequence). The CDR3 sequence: CASSSYKAETQYF. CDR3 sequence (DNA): TGTGCCAGCAGCTCTTACAAAGCAGAGACCCAGTACTTC.

The CDR3 is CASSPPRWDRVSNEQFF. As DNA, the CDR3 is TGTGCCAGCAGCCCTCCCCGATGGGACAGGGTATCCAATGAGCAGTTCTTC. The V gene is TRBV5-6, the J gene TRBJ2-1; TRBD1 matches at 9 bases. Germline CDR1 and CDR2: SGHDT and YYEEEE. The CDR3 runs 17 residues. The V and J ends lost 4 bases and 6 bases, in that order; junction bases with no gene match: 14.

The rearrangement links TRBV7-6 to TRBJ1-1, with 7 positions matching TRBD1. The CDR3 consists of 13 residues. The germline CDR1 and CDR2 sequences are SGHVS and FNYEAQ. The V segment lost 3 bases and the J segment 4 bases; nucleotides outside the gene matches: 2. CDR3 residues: CASSLGQTTEAFF. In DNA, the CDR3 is TGTGCCAGCAGCTTGGGACAGACCACTGAAGCTTTCTTT.

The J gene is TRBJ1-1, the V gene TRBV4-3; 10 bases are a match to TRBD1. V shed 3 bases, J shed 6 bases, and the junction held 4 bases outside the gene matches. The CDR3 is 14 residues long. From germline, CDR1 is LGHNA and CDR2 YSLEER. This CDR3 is CASSQTTGGSEAFF. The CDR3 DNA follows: TGCGCCAGCAGCCAGACGACAGGGGGCTCTGAAGCTTTCTTT.

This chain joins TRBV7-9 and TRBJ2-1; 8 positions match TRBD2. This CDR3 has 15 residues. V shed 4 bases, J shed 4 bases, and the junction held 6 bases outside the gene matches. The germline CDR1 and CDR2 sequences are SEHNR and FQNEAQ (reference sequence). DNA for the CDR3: TGTGCCAGCAGCTCACTCGCGGGAGGTTACAATGAGCAGTTCTTC. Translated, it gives CASSSLAGGYNEQFF.

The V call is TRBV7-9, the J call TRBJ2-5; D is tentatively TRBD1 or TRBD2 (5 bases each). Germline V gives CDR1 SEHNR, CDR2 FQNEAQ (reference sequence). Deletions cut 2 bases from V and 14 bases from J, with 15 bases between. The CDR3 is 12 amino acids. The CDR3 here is CASSLRDPRGYF. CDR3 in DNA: TGTGCCAGCAGCTTAAGGGACCCGAGGGGCTACTTC.

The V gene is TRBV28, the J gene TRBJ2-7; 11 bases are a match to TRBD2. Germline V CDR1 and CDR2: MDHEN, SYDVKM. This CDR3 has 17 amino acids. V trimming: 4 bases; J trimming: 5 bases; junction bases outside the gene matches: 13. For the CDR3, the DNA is TGTGCCAGCAGTTCCCTCATAGCGGGAGGGCCGGCGGACGAGCAGTACTTC. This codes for CASSSLIAGGPADEQYF. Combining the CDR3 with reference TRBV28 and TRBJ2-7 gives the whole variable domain DVKVTQSSRYLVKRTGEKVFLECVQDMDHENMFWYRQDPGLGLRLIYFSYDVKMKEKGDIPEGYSVSREKKERFSLILESASTNQTSMYLCASSSLIAGGPADEQYFGPGTRLTVT.